The entry below describes one T cell receptor beta chain. This record belongs to a study of blood T cell repertoires in COVID-19. TCRdb keeps only in-frame clones here, not all; method: immunoSEQ multiplex PCR. The table includes 220,000 or so clones, 82% detected once. With 8 bases removed from V and 1 base from J, the gap between germline ends came to 14 bases. The germline V gene has CDR1 LNHDA and CDR2 SQIVND (reference sequence). The CDR3 is made up of 14 amino acids. V and J are TRBV19 and TRBJ1-1, with D possibly TRBD1 on 6 matching bases. Sequenced: peripheral blood. This TCR came from a woman of 80 years or more with acute or convalescent COVID-19. CDR3 region: CASLQSRGNTEAFF. DNA for the CDR3: TGTGCCAGTCTGCAGAGCAGGGGGAACACTGAAGCTTTCTTT.